Sequencing of this T cell receptor beta chain was carried out in a study of blood T cell repertoires in COVID-19. Study-level information: The study drew acute and convalescent COVID-19 samples from the United States, Italy and Spain.

Germline V gene lookup returns CDR1 LGHDT and CDR2 YNNKEL (reference sequence). V was cut by 2 bases and J by 3 bases, with 29 bases left in between. This CDR3 has 20 amino acids. Before they entered the study, exposed participants had met a COVID-19 case within 2 weeks. Assay: immunoSEQ multiplex PCR; the TCRdb copy retains only in-frame clones and omits some. This sample has about 260,000 clones, with 88% found just once. The clonotype originates from a woman aged 40 to 55 who had been exposed to COVID-19. The V and J genes are TRBV3-1 (or the pseudogene TRBV3-2) and TRBJ2-7, with D possibly TRBD1 on 6 matching bases. Material: PBMCs or T cells enriched from blood (not recorded which). CDR3 in amino acids: CASSQPSNHFFTGTIYEQYV. Written as DNA, the CDR3 is TGTGCCAGCAGCCAACCATCCAACCACTTCTTTACAGGGACCATCTACGAGCAGTACGTC.